The source of this T cell receptor beta chain is a study of technical replicates of blood from a few donors. Method: immunoSEQ multiplex PCR; TCRdb's copy keeps in-frame clones and lacks some. The sample lists 80,000 to 95,000 clones; just over 90% were seen once. V lost 2 bases and J lost 0, with 11 bases in between. This CDR3 spans 16 amino acids. Germline V gene sequence: CDR1 KGHSH, CDR2 LQKENI. The sample taken for sequencing was T cells isolated from PBMCs. This sequence joins TRBV18 and TRBJ1-3; D may be TRBD1 (5 bases). The TCR comes from a human donor in good health. CDR3 in amino acids: CASSPRTQHSGNTIYF. The CDR3 DNA is TGTGCCAGCTCACCAAGGACACAACACTCTGGAAACACCATATATTTT.